This TCR beta chain was profiled in a study of T cell responses to AZD1222 COVID-19 vaccine (dated by TCRdb to the early 2020s). Study-level background: AZD1222 recipients given second doses at about 4 weeks or at about 12 weeks were pooled, since spike-specific TCR depth and breadth were not found to differ between the two schedules. Trial participants were enrolled by age into 18-55, 56-69 and 70-plus year subgroups, with approximately 160, 26 and 62 TCR-sequenced participants respectively. A total of just over 230 trial participants underwent TCR sequencing, of whom about 210 received two doses of AZD1222 and 26 received two doses of the MenACWY control vaccine.

V is cut back by 5 bases and J by 8 bases, with 11 bases in the junction unmatched. The CDR3 runs 15 residues from the cysteine to the phenylalanine. Only the CDR3 portion is preserved as DNA: 45 bases, with reading frame beginning at the first base. The germline V gene provides CDR1 MDHEN and CDR2 SYDVKM. General conclusions and limits of the study: Nearly half of unique spike-specific TCRs reportedly recognized epitopes outside regions mutated in the B.1.351 and B.1.1.7 variants. The vaccine-associated CD4 TCRs covered the entire spike protein, and the dominant responses fell in regions 160-218 and 743-854. A significant rise in spike-specific TCR breadth and depth was observed after two AZD1222 doses relative to day 0 and relative to MenACWY recipients. Most participants were white British and females outnumbered males, and the authors suggested that clonal diversity may have been underestimated. Conclusions about previously exposed vaccinees are limited, since just 5 to 7 AZD1222 recipients were seropositive for SARS-CoV-2 at baseline. The 56-69-year group was small, and its depth increase did not reach significance, likely because of low power. No day 14 peak-response samples were available, so repertoires were characterized only after the peak T cell response.

Regarding this clone: The target of this receptor is not known. Base qualities are not provided; no much larger clone lies one nucleotide away.

The CDR3 regions of human TCRbeta chains were analyzed by immunosequencing. Concerning the study's data processing: Repertoire TCRs were matched against a reference library of SARS-CoV-2-specific TCRs generated with the MIRA antigen-specificity platform. Breadth meant the fraction of unique TCRs that were SARS-CoV-2-associated, whereas depth meant the fraction of total T cells that were SARS-CoV-2-associated. Using the MIRA data, each spike-specific TCR was assigned both to the spike region to which the TCR was reactive and to a CD4 or CD8 class. Log10-transformed breadth and depth values were compared by one-way ANOVA with Sidak's multiple comparisons tests. Entries here come from immuneACCESS through TCRdb and include only in-frame sequences with V and J called. Some clones fail to appear in such tables; in the studies checked, an unresolved V gene covers under half of the shortfall, and the cause of the remainder is unknown. Clonal size and the V and J genes are those of that table, whereas D and trimming came from the DNA. For this sample the table gives about 260,000 clones, of which 85% to 95% were detected only once. The ten largest clones take up less than 0.6% of the sample.

The label giving this sample's time point can be read as: baseline before first vaccination. Vaccinee samples were obtained from the UK trials COV001 and COV002, which included a single-blind randomized controlled phase 2/3 trial of AZD1222 (ChAdOx1 nCoV-19) in healthy adults. For TCRbeta chain sequencing, PBMC samples from trial participants were taken at day 0 and at day 28 after the second dose. Recombination connected TRBV28 to TRBJ2-1, and TRBD2 matches 8 of the central bases. The sequencing here drew on peripheral blood, taken on day 0 of AZD1222 vaccination. The source of this sequence is an adult in good health. The sequenced DNA is TGTGCCAGCAGTGGGTCGCGGGGGGTTGTGGATGAGCAGTTCTTC. This yields the protein CASSGSRGVVDEQFF.